A single sample is the source of the 18 T cell receptor beta chains below, sequenced in a study of CD8+ T cells in alopecia areata. The sample's treatment: oral pan-JAK inhibitor, 5-10 mg twice daily. cDNA prepared by RNA extraction and subsequent reverse transcription served as the template for sequencing. The repertoire was sequenced with immunoSEQ multiplex PCR; TCRdb's copy has only in-frame clones and lacks some. The sample holds around 190,000 clones, 60% seen once. The specimen was CD4+ T cells sorted from blood, collected at week 4, from a patient treated with tofacitinib. The source of these receptors is a human donor with alopecia areata.

This chain joins TRBV6-1 and TRBJ2-2; 7 bases match TRBD1. Trimming cost V 5 bases and J 6 bases; bases outside gene matches: 6. Looked up from germline, CDR1 is MNHNS and CDR2 is SASEGT. The CDR3 totals 14 residues. CDR3 region: CASSLDRVAGELFF. The CDR3 nucleotides read TGTGCCAGCAGTCTCGACAGGGTTGCCGGGGAGCTGTTTTTT.

The chain combines TRBV5-1 with TRBJ2-7, with D possibly matching TRBD2 (6 bases). CDR1 and CDR2 from the germline V gene are SGHRS and YFSETQ. This CDR3 spans 14 amino acids. Trimming stripped 0 bases from V and 2 bases from J, with 9 bases between. CDR3 sequence reads: CASSLGRATYEQYF. The CDR3 DNA is TGCGCCAGCAGCTTGGGGAGGGCCACCTACGAGCAGTACTTC.

The CDR3 sequence is CASTIPNLDTQYF. Written as DNA, the CDR3 is TGTGCCAGCACGATCCCTAATTTGGATACGCAGTATTTT. The chain carries TRBV6-1 and TRBJ2-3; D call uncertain. The germline V gene has CDR1 MNHNS and CDR2 SASEGT. Trimming pared 7 bases from V and 6 bases from J, leaving 14 bases between. The CDR3 loop spans 13 amino acids.

The chain uses TRBV7-2 and TRBJ2-3, with D hard to call. This CDR3 spans 14 amino acids. Germline V gene sequence: CDR1 SGHTA, CDR2 FQGNSA. V was shortened by 2 bases and J by 0 bases, with 6 bases between the two germline ends. For the CDR3, the DNA is TGTGCCAGCAGCTTAAATCCCAGCACAGATACGCAGTATTTT. It translates to CASSLNPSTDTQYF.

The CDR3 protein is CARAGTGGGEQYF. Written as DNA, the CDR3 is TGTGCCAGGGCCGGGACAGGGGGCGGAGAGCAGTACTTC. This chain links TRBV2 with TRBJ2-7; 12 bases line up with TRBD1. There are 13 residues in the CDR3. With V trimmed by 9 bases and J by 7 bases, 7 bases remained unmatched. Germline CDR1 and CDR2: SNHLY and FYNNEI.

J is TRBJ2-5 and V is TRBV5-4; the D call may be TRBD1 or TRBD2 (7 bases each). V was pared by 4 bases and J by 4 bases, with 14 bases between. The CDR3 contains 14 residues. The V gene's germline CDR1 is SGHNT and CDR2 YYREEE (reference sequence). CDR3 in DNA: TGTGCCAGCAGCCGCCAGGGGGGGCTAGAGACCCAGTACTTC. Translated, it gives CASSRQGGLETQYF.

This clone showed up just a few times. This chain links TRBV4-2 with TRBJ2-3, with D perhaps being TRBD1 or TRBD2 (6 bases each). The CDR3 covers 13 residues. V was cut by 5 bases and J by 5 bases, with 11 bases left in between. The germline gives CDR1 LGHNA, CDR2 YNFKEQ. CDR3 coding DNA: TGTGCCAGCAGCGCGGAGGGGGGAGATACGCAGTATTTT. The encoded protein is CASSAEGGDTQYF.

The chain is built from TRBV5-1 and TRBJ1-2, with D possibly TRBD1 on 5 matching bases. The CDR3 sequence is 15 residues long. V gave up 4 bases and J gave up 1 base, with 14 bases separating them. The germline V gene encodes CDR1 SGHRS and CDR2 YFSETQ. The CDR3: CASSPDGAGNYGYTF. CDR3 nucleotides: TGCGCCAGCAGCCCCGACGGGGCAGGTAACTATGGCTACACCTTC.

The CDR3, as DNA: TGTGCCAGCAGCTTGGTAGGGTCAGCCCAAGCTTTCTTT. Its protein is CASSLVGSAQAFF. The chain combines TRBV5-6 with TRBJ1-1; D call uncertain. Germline V lookup: CDR1 SGHDT, CDR2 YYEEEE. The V gene lost 0 bases and the J gene lost 9 bases, with 12 bases spanning the gap. The CDR3 loop spans 13 amino acids.

This sequence joins TRBV25-1 and TRBJ2-7; 8 nucleotides match TRBD2. Germline trimming cut 3 bases from V and 2 bases from J; bases unmatched to any gene: 6. CDR1 is MGHDK and CDR2 is SYGVNS in the germline V gene. CDR3 length equals 15 residues. The CDR3 region is CASSELVAGTYEQYF. The CDR3 DNA reads as TGTGCCAGCAGTGAGCTCGTAGCGGGGACCTACGAGCAGTACTTC.

This clone showed up just a few times. The chain couples TRBV6-6 to TRBJ2-7, with unresolved D. The germline V gene has CDR1 MNHNY and CDR2 SVGAGI (reference sequence). The CDR3 has 13 amino acids. V lost 0 bases, J lost 6 bases, and 9 bases lay in between. The CDR3 coding sequence is TGTGCCAGCAGTTACTCTGGCTACTCCGAGCAGTACTTC. Encoded protein: CASSYSGYSEQYF.

The genes are TRBV30 and TRBJ2-5; D remains ambiguous. The DNA end favors TRBJ2-7, so the J call may be wrong. The CDR3 is 13 amino acids. Germline CDR1 reads GTSNPN; CDR2 reads SVGIG (reference sequence). The CDR3 spells CAWSVRKNYEQYF. The CDR3 DNA is TGTGCCTGGAGTGTACGGAAAAACTACGAGCAGTACTTC.

This clone appeared a few times. The chain uses TRBV7-2 and TRBJ1-1, with a tentative D call TRBD1 (5 bases). CDR3 length equals 14 residues. Germline CDR1 SGHTA, CDR2 FQGNSA. V was clipped by 3 bases and J by 0 bases, with 8 bases between them. CDR3: CASSFDSMNTEAFF. In DNA, the CDR3 is TGTGCCAGCAGCTTCGACAGCATGAACACTGAAGCTTTCTTT.

The chain uses TRBV30 and TRBJ2-1, with a possible D match to TRBD2 (6 bases). The CDR3 extends over 15 amino acids. Trimming stripped 0 bases from V and 9 bases from J, with 18 bases between. The germline V gene has CDR1 GTSNPN and CDR2 SVGIG (reference sequence). CDR3 in DNA: TGTGCCTGGAGTGTCTCCTCCGGGAGTATGGGTGAGCAGTTCTTC. Translated: CAWSVSSGSMGEQFF.

The rearrangement joins TRBV30 to TRBJ1-1; 8 positions agree with TRBD1. From germline, CDR1 is GTSNPN and CDR2 SVGIG (reference sequence). With V trimmed by 7 bases and J by 7 bases, 11 bases remained unmatched. The CDR3 has 13 amino acids. The DNA of the CDR3 is TGTGCCTCCGGACAGGGCCCCTTTATTGAAGCTTTCTTT. This codes for CASGQGPFIEAFF.

The chain recombines TRBV7-9 with TRBJ2-7; 10 bases align to TRBD2. Germline CDR1 reads SEHNR; CDR2 reads FQNEAQ (reference sequence). V was clipped by 1 base and J by 6 bases; unmatched bases: 6. The CDR3 extends over 15 amino acids. This chain's CDR3 is CASSLDSLAGVEQYF. The DNA of the CDR3 is TGTGCCAGCAGCTTAGACTCCCTAGCGGGAGTCGAGCAGTACTTC.

V gene TRBV15 combines with J gene TRBJ2-7; a weak D match, TRBD2 (6 bases). Germline V gives CDR1 LNHNV, CDR2 YYDKDF (reference sequence). Between the trimmed V and J ends, which lost 1 base and 0 bases, there was a span of 10 bases. The CDR3 covers 15 residues. As DNA, the CDR3 is TGTGCCACCAGCAGAGTTGGTAGCGGCTCCTACGAGCAGTACTTC. Translated, it gives CATSRVGSGSYEQYF.

This chain joins TRBV25-1 and TRBJ1-2; D might be TRBD1 (5 bases). Germline V gene sequence: CDR1 MGHDK, CDR2 SYGVNS. Trimming took off 4 bases at V and 6 bases at J, with 21 bases between the two ends. CDR3 length: 16 residues. CDR3: CASSATPGRELDGYTF. The CDR3 DNA sequence: TGTGCCAGCAGTGCAACCCCGGGCAGGGAGCTGGATGGCTACACCTTC.